Following are 16 T cell receptor beta chains from one sample sequenced in a study of shared clonotypes between healthy human individuals. The method was immunoSEQ multiplex PCR; TCRdb's version includes in-frame clones alone and lacks a portion of them. Found here are fewer than 400,000 clones, around 72% of them singletons; the top ten hold approximately 10%. The sample was memory CD4+ T cells sorted from blood. As for subset: CD45RA-negative fraction. The receptors originated from a man in his thirties or forties in good health.

The chain carries TRBV10-3 and TRBJ2-1; D may correspond to TRBD1 or TRBD2 (5 bases each). V gave up 6 bases and J gave up 7 bases, with 19 bases separating them. The CDR3 totals 15 residues. The germline gives CDR1 ENHRY, CDR2 SYGVKD. The CDR3 region is CAIRGALGERNEQFF. CDR3 sequence (DNA): TGTGCCATCAGGGGCGCTTTGGGGGAGCGGAATGAGCAGTTCTTC.

The chain joins TRBV29-1 to TRBJ2-5; D is unclear. This CDR3 is 13 amino acids long. In germline, CDR1 is SQVTM, CDR2 ANQGSEA. V lost 1 base to trimming and J lost 5 bases, with 11 bases between them. CDR3 in amino acids: CSVEVVTGETQYF. As DNA, the CDR3 is TGCAGCGTTGAAGTGGTTACGGGCGAGACCCAGTACTTC.

The chain uses TRBV19 and TRBJ1-4; 7 nucleotides line up with TRBD1. Unmatched junction bases numbered 10, after V lost 6 bases and J lost 6 bases. The CDR3 totals 15 residues. Germline CDR1 reads LNHDA; CDR2 reads SQIVND (reference sequence). The CDR3 DNA is TGTGCCAGTAGCCTAGATGGACAGGATGATGAAAAACTGTTTTTT. Protein: CASSLDGQDDEKLFF.

This chain connects TRBV7-8 to TRBJ2-5; D is unclear. CDR1 and CDR2 (germline): SGHVS, FQNEAQ. The CDR3 sequence is 13 residues long. V gave up 5 bases and J gave up 5 bases, with 12 bases separating them. The CDR3 sequence is CASSPTGQETQYF. CDR3 bases: TGTGCCAGCAGCCCTACCGGGCAGGAGACCCAGTACTTC.

V usage is TRBV18 and J usage is TRBJ2-7; 7 bases map to TRBD2. Trimming cost V 2 bases and J 6 bases; bases outside gene matches: 4. Germline CDR1 is KGHSH and CDR2 is LQKENI. The length of the CDR3 is 13 residues. The CDR3 here is CASSPRGGSEQYF. The DNA of the CDR3 is TGTGCCAGCTCACCAAGGGGCGGGAGCGAGCAGTACTTC.

In its sample, this clone was seen many times. This chain uses TRBV2 with TRBJ2-3; D remains ambiguous. Trimming took off 6 bases at V and 4 bases at J, with 11 bases between the two ends. Germline V gives CDR1 SNHLY, CDR2 FYNNEI. CDR3 length equals 13 residues. The CDR3 loop is CASSSIGPDTQYF. The CDR3 DNA reads as TGTGCCAGCAGCTCGATCGGGCCAGATACGCAGTATTTT.

The chain is built from TRBV27 and TRBJ2-2; 10 bases fit TRBD1. Germline V gene lookup returns CDR1 MNHEY and CDR2 SMNVEV (reference sequence). The CDR3 has 15 amino acids. Unmatched junction bases numbered 5, after V lost 5 bases and J lost 5 bases. The CDR3 loop reads CASSPTGGWTGELFF. DNA of the CDR3: TGTGCCAGCAGTCCGACAGGGGGCTGGACCGGGGAGCTGTTTTTT.

This clone was seen more than once but under ten times. The gene calls are TRBV5-1 and TRBJ2-3; 7 nucleotides agree with TRBD1. V lost 4 bases to trimming and J lost 3 bases; unmatched junction nucleotides: 11. Germline loops: CDR1 SGHRS, CDR2 YFSETQ. This CDR3 region has 16 residues. This CDR3 is CASSKYTGVGTDTQYF. In DNA, the CDR3 is TGCGCCAGCAGCAAATATACAGGGGTCGGGACAGATACGCAGTATTTT.

CDR3 residues: CAWTWGHSSGNTIYF. CDR3 nucleotides: TGTGCCTGGACCTGGGGCCACAGCTCTGGAAACACCATATATTTT. V and J are TRBV30 and TRBJ1-3, with a tentative D call TRBD1 (5 bases). Trimming removed 4 bases from V and 0 bases from J, with 13 bases in between. CDR1 and CDR2 from the germline V gene are GTSNPN and SVGIG (reference sequence). This CDR3 has 15 amino acids. Based on the CDR3 plus reference TRBV30 and TRBJ1-3, the full variable domain is SQTIHQWPATLVQPVGSPLSLECTVEGTSNPNLYWYRQAAGRGLQLLFYSVGIGQISSEVPQNLSASRPQDRQFILSSKKLLLSDSGFYLCAWTWGHSSGNTIYFGEGSWLTVV.

The sample holds one count of this clone. The J gene is TRBJ2-2, the V gene TRBV2, with a tentative D call TRBD1 (5 bases). V was trimmed by 3 bases and J by 1 base, leaving 9 bases between them. The CDR3 has 15 amino acids. The germline V gene has CDR1 SNHLY and CDR2 FYNNEI. For the CDR3, the DNA is TGTGCCAGCAGTGAGTGGGGCCAGAACACCGGGGAGCTGTTTTTT. Residues: CASSEWGQNTGELFF.

The V gene is TRBV7-8, the J gene TRBJ1-1; 8 bases agree with TRBD1. The CDR3 totals 14 residues. The J segment lost 5 bases and the V segment lost 5 bases, leaving 7 bases of the junction unmatched. Germline V gene lookup returns CDR1 SGHVS and CDR2 FQNEAQ. CDR3 DNA: TGTGCCAGCAGCCAAACCAGGGGGCGGACTGAAGCTTTCTTT. Its translation: CASSQTRGRTEAFF. Based on the CDR3 plus reference TRBV7-8 and TRBJ1-1, the full variable domain is GAGVSQSPRYKVAKRGQDVALRCDPISGHVSLFWYQQALGQGPEFLTYFQNEAQLDKSGLPSDRFFAERPEGSVSTLKIQRTQQEDSAVYLCASSQTRGRTEAFFGQGTRLTVV.

This chain joins TRBV10-3 and TRBJ1-4, with 7 bases aligning to TRBD1. The CDR3 sequence is 14 residues long. The germline V gene encodes CDR1 ENHRY and CDR2 SYGVKD. The V gene end was trimmed by 6 bases and the J gene end by 8 bases; junction bases not matched to a gene: 9. This CDR3 reads CAIRSDRADEKLFF. The DNA for the CDR3 is TGTGCCATCAGATCCGACAGGGCAGACGAAAAACTGTTTTTT.

This chain links TRBV6-5 with TRBJ2-1; 13 bases are shared with TRBD2. The germline V gene encodes CDR1 MNHEY and CDR2 SVGAGI. The CDR3 contains 15 residues. V trimming: 6 bases; J trimming: 6 bases; junction bases outside the gene matches: 5. DNA of the CDR3: TGTGCCAGCAGAACCGGGACTAGCGGGACCAATGAGCAGTTCTTC. It encodes CASRTGTSGTNEQFF.

This clone came up once. The chain recombines TRBV28 with TRBJ2-1; the match to TRBD2 covers 10 bases. CDR1 is MDHEN, CDR2 SYDVKM, per germline. The CDR3 extends over 17 amino acids. With V trimmed by 8 bases and J by 2 bases, 12 bases remained unmatched. This chain's CDR3 is CASADGSGREAYNEQFF. CDR3 coding DNA: TGTGCCAGCGCAGACGGGAGCGGGAGGGAAGCCTACAATGAGCAGTTCTTC.

This chain links TRBV11-3 with TRBJ2-1; 9 nucleotides agree with TRBD2. J was trimmed by 13 bases and V by 4 bases; bases with no gene match: 2. This CDR3 is built from 11 residues. Per germline, CDR1 SGHNT and CDR2 YENEEA. Here the CDR3 DNA reads TGTGCCAGCAGCTCCGGGACTAGCCAGTTCTTC. It specifies CASSSGTSQFF.

There are a few counts of this clone. V gene TRBV28 combines with J gene TRBJ2-3; D is unresolved. Trimming pared 4 bases from V and 4 bases from J, leaving 12 bases between. The germline gives CDR1 MDHEN, CDR2 SYDVKM. The CDR3 spans 14 residues. The CDR3 loop reads CASSWQESPDTQYF. The CDR3 bases are TGTGCCAGCAGTTGGCAGGAATCCCCAGATACGCAGTATTTT.